Listed below are T cell receptor beta chains from one sample, sequenced in a study of shared clonotypes between healthy human individuals. Produced via immunoSEQ multiplex PCR; TCRdb's table is partial and in-frame only. The table shows around 610,000 clones, with approximately 96% occurring only once. Specimen: naive CD8+ T cells sorted from blood. Receptor source: a woman between 25 and 40 years old in good health. CDR3s include the opening cysteine and the closing phenylalanine or tryptophan. The D gene is left open where the match is weak. Clone size appears in some rows only: once, few, many, or a class for an expanded clone.

D	size	V	J	CDR3	DNA
.	.	TRBV13	TRBJ2-1	CASSLPPGQGWNEQFF	TGTGCCAGCAGCTTGCCTCCGGGACAAGGCTGGAATGAGCAGTTCTTC
.	.	TRBV29-1	TRBJ2-3	CSVGPGGDTDTQYF	TGCAGCGTTGGCCCCGGGGGCGACACAGATACGCAGTATTTT
TRBD1	.	TRBV18	TRBJ2-5	CASSTGEETQYF	TGTGCCAGCTCTACAGGGGAGGAGACCCAGTACTTC
.	.	TRBV7-8	TRBJ1-2	CASSLPGDDGYTF	TGTGCCAGCAGCTTACCAGGGGACGACGGCTACACCTTC
TRBD1	once	TRBV28	TRBJ1-2	CASGISGGYIGYTF	TGTGCCAGCGGCATCTCAGGGGGCTATATCGGCTACACCTTC
.	.	TRBV6-5	TRBJ1-1	CASSYGGLNTEAFF	TGTGCCAGCAGTTACGGGGGCCTGAACACTGAAGCTTTCTTT
.	.	TRBV29-1	TRBJ2-5	CSEGARYQETQYF	TGCAGCGAAGGGGCTAGGTACCAAGAGACCCAGTACTTC
TRBD2	.	TRBV4-1	TRBJ2-1	CASTLTSGDDNEQFF	TGCGCCAGCACCCTGACTAGCGGAGATGACAATGAGCAGTTCTTC
TRBD1	.	TRBV5-1	TRBJ1-1	CASSDGTGAEAFF	TGCGCCAGCAGCGACGGAACAGGGGCTGAAGCTTTCTTT
.	.	TRBV7-8	TRBJ2-7	CASSLAGIHEQYF	TGTGCCAGCAGCCTTGCAGGTATCCACGAGCAGTACTTC
.	.	TRBV27	TRBJ1-1	CASSLAPVPMEAFF	TGTGCCAGCAGTTTGGCTCCGGTCCCTATGGAAGCTTTCTTT
.	.	TRBV10-1	TRBJ2-3	CASSANYGDTQYF	TGCGCCAGCAGTGCTAACTATGGAGATACGCAGTATTTT
.	.	TRBV5-1	TRBJ1-4	CASSSTILSRYATNEKLFF	TGCGCCAGCAGCTCTACCATCCTCAGTCGGTATGCAACTAATGAAAAACTGTTTTTT
TRBD1	.	TRBV4-1	TRBJ1-6	CASSQVGTGDNSPLHF	TGCGCCAGCAGCCAAGTGGGGACAGGGGATAATTCACCCCTCCACTTT
TRBD2	.	TRBV7-2	TRBJ2-7	CASSLRTSGKETISYEQYF	TGTGCCAGCAGCTTAAGGACTAGCGGGAAAGAAACTATCTCCTACGAGCAGTACTTC
TRBD2	.	TRBV18	TRBJ2-1	CASSPPWEILAGNSYNEQFF	TGTGCCAGCTCACCACCGTGGGAGATACTAGCGGGAAACTCCTACAATGAGCAGTTCTTC
TRBD1	.	TRBV11-2	TRBJ1-1	CASSKGQGFEAFF	TGTGCCAGCAGCAAAGGACAGGGCTTTGAAGCTTTCTTT
TRBD2	.	TRBV19	TRBJ2-3	CASSIEPWGLAGTDTQYF	TGTGCCAGTAGTATAGAGCCATGGGGACTAGCGGGCACAGATACGCAGTATTTT
.	.	TRBV20-1	TRBJ2-7	CSASFKYEQYF	TGCAGTGCTAGTTTCAAATACGAGCAGTACTTC
TRBD2	.	TRBV6-4	TRBJ2-1	CASSDGLGEGRNEQFF	TGTGCCAGCAGTGACGGGTTGGGGGAGGGCCGCAATGAGCAGTTCTTC